This entry concerns a single T cell receptor (beta chain). Its target antigen remains unknown. Base quality data are lacking; no much larger clone is found one base away. Reading the label with the study, this specimen's time point is: progressive disease on ibrutinib. Roughly 1.8 micrograms of genomic DNA were extracted from cryopreserved PBMCs for TCR beta library preparation. High-throughput TCR beta sequencing was performed on longitudinal blood samples from CLL patients receiving ibrutinib monotherapy. The patients were enrolled in a single-center, open-label phase 2 trial of ibrutinib monotherapy. The goal of deep resolution MiSeq sequencing was a depth between 1 in 1 million and 1 in 200,000 T cells, and coverage averaged 10x per clonotype. The immunoSEQ hsTCRB Kit was used to generate TCR beta libraries. As for the authors' bioinformatics: ImmunoSEQ Data Assistant and ImmunoSEQ Analyzer were used for data analysis, and V, D and J genes were assigned according to IMGT definitions. Clonality, with values ranging from 0 to 1, was calculated as one minus the normalized Shannon entropy of productive rearrangement frequencies. Public clonotype analysis was restricted to overrepresented clonotypes comprising at least 0.05% of each patient's repertoire. About a dozen age-matched healthy donor repertoires from immuneACCESS served as clonality controls. TCRdb holds this immuneACCESS table with in-frame rearrangements only. Some clones are missing; in checked studies, unresolved V genes explain under half, and the rest has no known cause. V and J calls and clone size are those listed in that table; D and trimming were worked out from the DNA. This sample comprises 70,000 to 85,000 clones, approximately 80% of them detected only once. Approximately 7.7% of the sample comes from the top ten.

According to the germline V gene, CDR1 reads MNHEY and CDR2 reads SVGAGI. V loses 6 bases, J loses 8 bases, and the germline ends lie 17 bases apart. Inclusive of the bounding cysteine and phenylalanine, the CDR3 is 14 residues long. This entry keeps only the CDR3 DNA: 42 bases, framed from base 1. This record belongs to a study of cytotoxic CD8 clonotypes in ibrutinib-treated CLL (dated by TCRdb to the early 2020s). About the investigation overall: The cohort was composed of under 12 relapsed/refractory and roughly 16 treatment-naive patients; IGHV unmutated status was identified in under 18 patients. Every remission and progressive disease sample was obtained while ibrutinib was still being received by the patients. Cryopreserved peripheral blood mononuclear cells were obtained prior to treatment, at the time of response, and at either disease progression or sustained remission. An average of approximately 260,000 productive templates and 94,082 productive rearrangements was obtained per sample. Partial responses were observed in 24 patients and complete responses in 2; after a median follow-up of 68 months, remission was maintained in roughly 15 patients and progression was observed in approximately 12. Response samples were obtained after a median of approximately twelve months of treatment, with a range of about 6 to 36 months. Of the 70 to 100 people in the trial, 25 to 30 had longitudinal samples available. What the work shows at the level of the full study, not this receptor alone: Sampling times were not matched between sustained-remission and progressing patients, and lymph node repertoires were not studied. Public clonotypes were rare and either shrank or stayed stable during treatment, and the rise in clonality at ibrutinib response reflected expansion of private clonotypes. Clonality increased at ibrutinib response, stayed stable in sustained remission, and fell back toward baseline at progression. Baseline clonality was found to be higher than that of age-matched healthy donors and was strongly correlated with circulating CD8+ T-cell counts.

This receptor was taken from a human donor with chronic lymphocytic leukemia. The source material was PBMCs, sampled at disease progression, from a patient treated with ibrutinib. The rearrangement joined TRBV6-5 to TRBJ1-5; a confident D gene designation cannot be given. Read as DNA, the sequence is TGTGCCAGCAGCTCTCACGCCAGGTCTAAGCCCCAGCATTTT. Translated, it reads CASSSHARSKPQHF.